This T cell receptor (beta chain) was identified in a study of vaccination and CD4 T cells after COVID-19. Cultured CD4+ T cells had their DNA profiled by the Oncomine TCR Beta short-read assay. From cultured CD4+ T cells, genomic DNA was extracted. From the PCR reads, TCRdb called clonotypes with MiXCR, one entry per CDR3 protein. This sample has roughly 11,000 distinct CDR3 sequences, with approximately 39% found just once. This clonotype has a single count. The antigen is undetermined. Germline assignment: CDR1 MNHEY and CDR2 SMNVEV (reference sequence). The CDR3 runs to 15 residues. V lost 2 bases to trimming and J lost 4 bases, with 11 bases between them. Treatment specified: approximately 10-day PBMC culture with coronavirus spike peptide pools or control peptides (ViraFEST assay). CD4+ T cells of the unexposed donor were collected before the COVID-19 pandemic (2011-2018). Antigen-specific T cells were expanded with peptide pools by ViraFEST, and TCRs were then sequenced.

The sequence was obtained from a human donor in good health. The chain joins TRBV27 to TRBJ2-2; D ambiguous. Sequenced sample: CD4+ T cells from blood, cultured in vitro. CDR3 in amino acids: CASSLRVRITGELFF. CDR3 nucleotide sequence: TGTGCCAGCAGTTTAAGGGTCAGGATCACCGGGGAGCTGTTTTTT.